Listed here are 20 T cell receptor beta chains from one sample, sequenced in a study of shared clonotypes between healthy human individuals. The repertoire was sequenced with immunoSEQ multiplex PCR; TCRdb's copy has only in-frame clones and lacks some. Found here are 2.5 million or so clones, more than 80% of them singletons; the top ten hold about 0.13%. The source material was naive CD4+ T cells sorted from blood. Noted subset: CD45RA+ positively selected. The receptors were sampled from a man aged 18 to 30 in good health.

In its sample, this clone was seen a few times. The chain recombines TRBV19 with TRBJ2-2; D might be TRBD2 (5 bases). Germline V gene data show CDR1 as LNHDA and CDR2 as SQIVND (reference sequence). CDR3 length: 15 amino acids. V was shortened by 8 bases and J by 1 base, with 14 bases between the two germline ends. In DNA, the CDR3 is TGTGCCAGTTCCCCACGAGGGCAGAACACCGGGGAGCTGTTTTTT. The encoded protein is CASSPRGQNTGELFF.

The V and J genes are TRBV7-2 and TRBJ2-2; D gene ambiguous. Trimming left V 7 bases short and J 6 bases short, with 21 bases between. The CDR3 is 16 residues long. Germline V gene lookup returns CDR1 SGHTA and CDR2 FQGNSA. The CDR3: CASTARVSPLSGELFF. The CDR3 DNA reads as TGTGCCAGCACGGCACGGGTCTCCCCTTTATCCGGGGAGCTGTTTTTT.

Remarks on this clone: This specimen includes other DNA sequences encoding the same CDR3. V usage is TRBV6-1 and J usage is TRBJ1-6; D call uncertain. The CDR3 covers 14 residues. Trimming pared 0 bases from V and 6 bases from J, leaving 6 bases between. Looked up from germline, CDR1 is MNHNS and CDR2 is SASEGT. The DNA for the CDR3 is TGTGCCAGCAGTGAAGCGCTGGGTAATTCACCCCTCCACTTT. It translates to CASSEALGNSPLHF.

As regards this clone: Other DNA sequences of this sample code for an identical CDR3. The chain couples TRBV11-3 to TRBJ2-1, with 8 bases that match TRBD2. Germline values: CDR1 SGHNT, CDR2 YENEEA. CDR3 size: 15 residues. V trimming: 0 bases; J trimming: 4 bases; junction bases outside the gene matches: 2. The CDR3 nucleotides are TGTGCCAGCAGCTTAGAAAGCGGGGGATACAATGAGCAGTTCTTC. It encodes CASSLESGGYNEQFF.

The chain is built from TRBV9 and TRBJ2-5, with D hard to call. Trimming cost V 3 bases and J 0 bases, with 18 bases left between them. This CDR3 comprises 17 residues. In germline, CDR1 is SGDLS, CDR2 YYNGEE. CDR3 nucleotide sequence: TGTGCCAGCAGCGCCTCCGATTTCGGCAGACACCAAGAGACCCAGTACTTC. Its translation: CASSASDFGRHQETQYF.

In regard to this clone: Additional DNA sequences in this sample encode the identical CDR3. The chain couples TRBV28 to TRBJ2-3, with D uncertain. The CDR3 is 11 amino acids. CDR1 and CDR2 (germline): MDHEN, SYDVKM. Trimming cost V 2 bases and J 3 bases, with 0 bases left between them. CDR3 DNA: TGTGCCAGCAGTTTAACAGATACGCAGTATTTT. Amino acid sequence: CASSLTDTQYF.

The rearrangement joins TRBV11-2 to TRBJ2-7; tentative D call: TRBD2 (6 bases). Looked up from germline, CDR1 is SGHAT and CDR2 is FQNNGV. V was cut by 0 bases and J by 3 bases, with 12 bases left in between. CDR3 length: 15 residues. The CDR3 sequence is CASSLEVFGGYEQYF. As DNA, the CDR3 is TGTGCCAGCAGCTTAGAAGTTTTCGGGGGCTACGAGCAGTACTTC.

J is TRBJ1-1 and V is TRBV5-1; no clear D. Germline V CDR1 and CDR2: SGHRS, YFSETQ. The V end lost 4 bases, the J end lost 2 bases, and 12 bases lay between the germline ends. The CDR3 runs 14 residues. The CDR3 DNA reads TGCGCCAGCAGCCCTCGAGCCCCAAACACTGAAGCTTTCTTT. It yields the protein CASSPRAPNTEAFF.

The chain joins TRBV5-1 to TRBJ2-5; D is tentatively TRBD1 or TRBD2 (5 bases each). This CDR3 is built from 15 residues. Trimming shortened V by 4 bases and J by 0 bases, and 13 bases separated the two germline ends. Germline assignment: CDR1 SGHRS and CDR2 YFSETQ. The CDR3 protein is CASSPAPGHQETQYF. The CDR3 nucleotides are TGCGCCAGCAGCCCAGCCCCGGGACACCAAGAGACCCAGTACTTC.

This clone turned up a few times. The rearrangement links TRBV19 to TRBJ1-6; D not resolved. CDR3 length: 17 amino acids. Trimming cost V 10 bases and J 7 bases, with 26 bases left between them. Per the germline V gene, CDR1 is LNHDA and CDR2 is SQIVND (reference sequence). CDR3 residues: CATSEAMGRLNNSPLHF. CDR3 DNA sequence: TGTGCCACCAGCGAAGCGATGGGGAGGCTGAACAATTCACCCCTCCACTTT.

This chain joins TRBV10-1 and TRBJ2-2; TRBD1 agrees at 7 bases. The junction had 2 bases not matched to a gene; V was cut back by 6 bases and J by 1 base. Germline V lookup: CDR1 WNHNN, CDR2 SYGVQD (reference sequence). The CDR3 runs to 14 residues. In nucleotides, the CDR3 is TGCGCCAGCAGGAGGGGGCGGAACACCGGGGAGCTGTTTTTT. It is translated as CASRRGRNTGELFF.

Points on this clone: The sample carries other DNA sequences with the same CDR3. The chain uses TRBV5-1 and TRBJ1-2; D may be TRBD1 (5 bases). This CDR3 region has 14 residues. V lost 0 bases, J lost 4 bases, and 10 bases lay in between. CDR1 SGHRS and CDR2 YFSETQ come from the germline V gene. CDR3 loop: CASSLAPGFYGYTF. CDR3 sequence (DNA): TGCGCCAGCAGCTTGGCCCCAGGGTTCTATGGCTACACCTTC.

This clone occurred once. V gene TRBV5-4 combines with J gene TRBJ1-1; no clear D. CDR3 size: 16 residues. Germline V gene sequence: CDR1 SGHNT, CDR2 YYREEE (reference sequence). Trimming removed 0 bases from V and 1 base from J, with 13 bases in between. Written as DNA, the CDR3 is TGTGCCAGCAGCTTGGCGCTCCTTGCACAGAACACTGAAGCTTTCTTT. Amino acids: CASSLALLAQNTEAFF.

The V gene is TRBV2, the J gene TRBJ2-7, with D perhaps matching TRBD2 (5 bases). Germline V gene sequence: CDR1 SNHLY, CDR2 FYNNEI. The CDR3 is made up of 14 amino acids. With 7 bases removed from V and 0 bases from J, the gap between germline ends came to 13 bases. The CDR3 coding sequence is TGTGCCAGCAAATCCCAGCGGAGCTCCTACGAGCAGTACTTC. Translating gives CASKSQRSSYEQYF.

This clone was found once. The CDR3 DNA reads as TGCGCCAGCAGCACGACGATCAGCGGCTCCCCCGGAAATCAAGAGACCCAGTACTTC. Translating it yields CASSTTISGSPGNQETQYF. The chain uses TRBV5-1 and TRBJ2-5; D perhaps matches TRBD2 (5 bases). Germline loops: CDR1 SGHRS, CDR2 YFSETQ. Trimming removed 4 bases from V and 2 bases from J, with 27 bases in between. The CDR3 is 19 amino acids.

CDR3 sequence reads: CASSLTGDQNTEAFF. The CDR3 DNA is TGCGCCAGCAGTTTAACAGGGGACCAGAACACTGAAGCTTTCTTT. The chain is built from TRBV10-2 and TRBJ1-1; 7 bases agree with TRBD1. V shed 5 bases and J 1 base; nucleotides not matched to a gene: 7. The CDR3 consists of 15 residues. Germline V gives CDR1 WSHSY, CDR2 SAAADI.

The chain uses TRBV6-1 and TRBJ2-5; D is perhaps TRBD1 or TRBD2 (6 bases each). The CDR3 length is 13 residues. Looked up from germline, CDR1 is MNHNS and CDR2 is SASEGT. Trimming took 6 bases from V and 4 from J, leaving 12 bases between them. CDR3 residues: CASRRGGGETQYF. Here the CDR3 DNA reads TGTGCCAGCAGAAGAGGGGGAGGAGAGACCCAGTACTTC.

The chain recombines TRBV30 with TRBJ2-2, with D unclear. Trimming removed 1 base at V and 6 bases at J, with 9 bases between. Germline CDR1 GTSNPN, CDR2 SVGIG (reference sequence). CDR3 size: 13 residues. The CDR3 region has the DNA TGTGCCTGGAGTGCCCGCTGGTCCGGGGAGCTGTTTTTT. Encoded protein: CAWSARWSGELFF. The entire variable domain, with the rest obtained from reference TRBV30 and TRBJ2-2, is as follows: SQTIHQWPATLVQPVGSPLSLECTVEGTSNPNLYWYRQAAGRGLQLLFYSVGIGQISSEVPQNLSASRPQDRQFILSSKKLLLSDSGFYLCAWSARWSGELFFGEGSRLTVL.

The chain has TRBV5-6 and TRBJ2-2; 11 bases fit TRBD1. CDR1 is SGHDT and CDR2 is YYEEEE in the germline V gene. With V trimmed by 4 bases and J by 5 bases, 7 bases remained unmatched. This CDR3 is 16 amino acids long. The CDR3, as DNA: TGTGCCAGCAGCGATCCGGGACAGGGGGTGACCGGGGAGCTGTTTTTT. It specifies CASSDPGQGVTGELFF.

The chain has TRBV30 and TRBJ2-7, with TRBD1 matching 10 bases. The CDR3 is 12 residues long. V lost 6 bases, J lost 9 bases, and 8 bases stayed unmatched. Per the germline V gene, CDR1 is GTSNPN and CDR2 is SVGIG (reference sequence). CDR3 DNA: TGTGCCTGCCGGGACAGGGGATTGGGGCAGTACTTC. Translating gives CACRDRGLGQYF.